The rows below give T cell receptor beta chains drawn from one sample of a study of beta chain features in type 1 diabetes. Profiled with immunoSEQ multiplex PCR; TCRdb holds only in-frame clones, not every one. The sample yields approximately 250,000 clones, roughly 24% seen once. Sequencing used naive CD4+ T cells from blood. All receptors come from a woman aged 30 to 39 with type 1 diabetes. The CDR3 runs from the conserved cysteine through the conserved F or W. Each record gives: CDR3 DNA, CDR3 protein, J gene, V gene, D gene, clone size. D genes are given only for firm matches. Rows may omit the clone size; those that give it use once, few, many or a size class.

TGTGCCAGCAGGGCTACAGGGGTAACTGAAGCTTTCTTT | CASRATGVTEAFF | TRBJ1-1 | TRBV6-1 | TRBD1 | few
TGTGCCACCAGTCGGGGGTTGAGCACTGAAGCTTTCTTT | CATSRGLSTEAFF | TRBJ1-1 | TRBV15 | . | .
TGTGCCAGCAGCCAAGGCCGAACTAGCGGGACGGGAACAGATACGCAGTATTTT | CASSQGRTSGTGTDTQYF | TRBJ2-3 | TRBV14 | TRBD2 | .
TGTGCCAGCAGCCAAGGGGGCTCTAACTATGGCTACACCTTC | CASSQGGSNYGYTF | TRBJ1-2 | TRBV7-9 | TRBD1 | .
TGTGCCAGCAGTTCCCTCGACAGGGACACAGATACGCAGTATTTT | CASSSLDRDTDTQYF | TRBJ2-3 | TRBV28 | TRBD1 | .
TGTGCCAGCAGTCCGACAGGGGCCTCGAGGTTCTTC | CASSPTGASRFF | TRBJ2-1 | TRBV27 | TRBD1 | .
TGTGCCAGCAGAAGGACCTTAGCGGGAGGGCCCTACGAGCAGTACTTC | CASRRTLAGGPYEQYF | TRBJ2-7 | TRBV28 | TRBD2 | .
TGCAGCGTTGAACGGGACATGAACACTGAAGCTTTCTTT | CSVERDMNTEAFF | TRBJ1-1 | TRBV29-1 | . | few
TGCGCCAGCAGCCAATTACCACCGGGACTAGCCTCTTTCAATGAGCAGTTCTTC | CASSQLPPGLASFNEQFF | TRBJ2-1 | TRBV4-1 | TRBD2 | .
TGTGCCAGCAGTAAGGGACAGGGGAACAATGAGCAGTTCTTC | CASSKGQGNNEQFF | TRBJ2-1 | TRBV25-1 | TRBD1 | .
TGCGCCAGCAGCCAACAGGGAATGATCACTGAAGCTTTCTTT | CASSQQGMITEAFF | TRBJ1-1 | TRBV4-1 | . | .
TGTGCCAGCTCACTCCCTATCCAAGAGACCCAGTACTTC | CASSLPIQETQYF | TRBJ2-5 | TRBV18 | . | few
TGTGCCAGCAGCTTGGATGCGGGAGGCGGTAATGAGCAGTTCTTC | CASSLDAGGGNEQFF | TRBJ2-1 | TRBV5-4 | TRBD2 | .
TGTGCCAGCAGTTTAGTAGGGGTAGAACAGCCCCAGCATTTT | CASSLVGVEQPQHF | TRBJ1-5 | TRBV27 | . | .
TGCGCCAGCAGCCCTAGACGGGTCCGGGACACTGAAGCTTTCTTT | CASSPRRVRDTEAFF | TRBJ1-1 | TRBV4-1 | . | .
TGTGCCAGCAGCCCCGGGGTCCAGACAATTCAGTACTTC | CASSPGVQTIQYF | TRBJ2-4 | TRBV7-3 | . | .